This TCR beta chain was recovered during a study of vaccination and CD4 T cells after COVID-19. The overall study: Six males and four females constituted the convalescent cohort, two of whom were Hispanic. A few convalescent patients underwent sampling at day 14 and then at days 161 to 241 post-vaccination, the study reports.

V was clipped by 2 bases and J by 10 bases; unmatched bases: 5. CDR3 length: 13 residues. CDR1 and CDR2 (germline): SEHNR, FQNEAQ (reference sequence). Oncomine TCR Beta short-read sequencing was applied to DNA from cultured CD4+ T cells. Cultured CD4+ T cells were the source of extracted genomic DNA. TCRdb re-called the PCR reads with MiXCR, one entry per CDR3 protein. This table holds 20,000 to 30,000 distinct CDR3 sequences, less than 40% found once. Indicated time point: late sampling 161 to 241 days after vaccination in a few convalescent patients. Treatment noted: approximately nine-day PBMC culture with coronavirus spike peptide pools or control peptides (ViraFEST assay). Peptide-pool expansion of antigen-specific T cells preceded TCR sequencing in ViraFEST. A word on this clonotype: Its antigen is undetermined.

Specimen: CD4+ T cells from blood, cultured in vitro, collected about 7 months after SARS-CoV-2 vaccination. The chain combines TRBV7-9 with TRBJ2-1; 7 bases agree with TRBD2. The TCR was taken from a human donor who had recovered from COVID-19. CDR3 residues: CASSLQPSGEQFF. In DNA, the CDR3 is TGTGCCAGCAGCTTACAACCTAGCGGCGAGCAGTTCTTC.